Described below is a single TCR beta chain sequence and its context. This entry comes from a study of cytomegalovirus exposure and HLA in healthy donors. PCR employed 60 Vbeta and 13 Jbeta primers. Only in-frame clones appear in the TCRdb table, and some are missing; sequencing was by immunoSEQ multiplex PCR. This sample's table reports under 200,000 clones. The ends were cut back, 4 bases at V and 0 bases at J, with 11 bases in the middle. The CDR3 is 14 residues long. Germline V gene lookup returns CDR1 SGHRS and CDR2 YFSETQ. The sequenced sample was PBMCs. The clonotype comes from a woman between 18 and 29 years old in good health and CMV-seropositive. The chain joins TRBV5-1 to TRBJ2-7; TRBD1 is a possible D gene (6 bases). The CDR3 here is CASSQQGPSYEQYF. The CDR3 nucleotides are TGCGCCAGCAGCCAACAGGGCCCCTCCTACGAGCAGTACTTC.